The rows below give T cell receptor beta chains drawn from one sample of a study of blood T cell repertoires in COVID-19. The method was immunoSEQ multiplex PCR; TCRdb's version includes in-frame clones alone and lacks a portion of them. The sample holds roughly 190,000 clones, 70% to 90% seen once. The sequencing sample was made of peripheral blood. The receptors derive from a woman between 65 and 79 years old with active or convalescent COVID-19. Each CDR3 is given without its conserved first and last residue. The order of the fields is clone size, V gene, CDR3 protein. A clone size is listed for some rows: how often the clone was seen (once, few, many), or a class if it is expanded.

>-|TRBV7-9
ASSYRWASGREGIEQF
>many|TRBV5-1
ASSLTLSGGNSNNEQF
>-|TRBV6-6
ASSYSRPTDTQY
>-|TRBV21-1
ASSRDKGPAGAYEQY
>few|TRBV29-1
SVVSRKQGTEAF
>-|TRBV7-9
ASSPNFQGARNIQY
>-|TRBV2
ASRTGTGIPSSTEAF
>-|TRBV28
ASRTPWGTGGELAKNIQY
>once|TRBV23-1
ARPGNPLTSGRFQETQY
>once|TRBV5-1
ASSLDWGDNEQF
>-|TRBV9
ASSPDGGASEKLF
>-|TRBV15
ATSRDRAGGLAGVPDTQY
>-|TRBV18
ASSPDRGQF